The 28 T cell receptor beta chains listed next were all sequenced from one sample in a study of CD8 T cells in ankylosing spondylitis. TCRdb called the 5' RACE reads again in MiXCR, with one record for every CDR3 protein. The profile covers approximately 540,000 distinct CDR3 sequences, with about 13% appearing a single time and under 7.5% taken by the ten largest. Their cognate antigens are unknown. The study, taken as a whole, reports: Within ankylosing spondylitis blood, a TCR beta motif made up of seven to nine highly homologous variants appeared to be characteristic.

Source material: blood, either unsorted or a sorted T cell fraction (not recorded which). Receptor source: a male donor with ankylosing spondylitis.

The chain uses TRBV3-1 and TRBJ1-2; D not resolved. The germline V gene encodes CDR1 LGHDT and CDR2 YNNKEL (reference sequence). V lost 1 base to trimming and J lost 10 bases, with 10 bases between them. This CDR3 contains 12 residues. CDR3 DNA: TGTGCCAGCAGCCAAGGGAGCCAGCACTACACCTTC. It yields the protein CASSQGSQHYTF.

This clonotype was observed at least ten times. CDR3 loop: CASSLDFGANVLTF. The CDR3 DNA sequence: TGCGCCAGCAGCTTGGACTTCGGGGCCAACGTCCTGACTTTC. The chain couples TRBV5-1 to TRBJ2-6, with unresolved D. V lost 0 bases and J 4 bases, leaving 5 bases between the germline ends. Germline V gene sequence: CDR1 SGHRS, CDR2 YFSETQ. CDR3 length: 14 residues.

The CDR3, as DNA: TGTGCCAGTAGAGGGGACGCCAAGGGGTCCTACGAGCAGTACGTC. Amino acids: CASRGDAKGSYEQYV. The chain employs TRBV6-1 and TRBJ2-7; D may correspond to TRBD1 or TRBD2 (5 bases each). This CDR3 has 15 amino acids. V dropped 9 bases and J dropped 1 base, with 19 bases sitting between them. Per germline, CDR1 MNHNS and CDR2 SASEGT.

The chain recombines TRBV27 with TRBJ2-7; TRBD2 agrees at 13 bases. Germline CDR1 is MNHEY and CDR2 is SMNVEV (reference sequence). The V and J ends lost 2 bases and 4 bases, in that order; junction bases with no gene match: 5. The CDR3 is made up of 16 amino acids. The CDR3 DNA reads TGTGCCAGCAGTTTACCGCCGGGACTAGCGGGATACGAGCAGTACTTC. Translation: CASSLPPGLAGYEQYF.

This clonotype has at least ten counts. The rearrangement joins TRBV5-1 to TRBJ2-2, with 7 nucleotides matching TRBD2. Germline values: CDR1 SGHRS, CDR2 YFSETQ. Trimming took 4 bases from V and 4 from J; bases not matched to a gene: 7. CDR3 length equals 15 residues. The CDR3 spells CASSGAGIFTGELFF. The DNA for the CDR3 is TGCGCCAGCAGCGGAGCGGGGATCTTCACCGGGGAGCTGTTTTTT.

This clonotype was picked up a small number of times. The gene calls are TRBV24-1 and TRBJ2-5; maybe TRBD1 (6 bases). With 5 bases removed from V and 2 bases from J, the gap between germline ends came to 14 bases. This CDR3 has 15 amino acids. Germline CDR1 KGHDR, CDR2 SFDVKD. The CDR3: CATSAGRQAQETQYF. CDR3 nucleotides: TGTGCCACCAGTGCGGGAAGACAGGCGCAAGAGACCCAGTACTTC.

The sample holds many counts of this clonotype. The chain employs TRBV28 and TRBJ2-7, with D unclear. V lost 6 bases and J lost 5, with 23 bases in between. CDR1 is MDHEN, CDR2 SYDVKM, per germline. CDR3 size: 16 residues. CDR3 loop: CASSLGSATGSNEQYV. DNA for the CDR3: TGTGCCAGCAGCTTGGGGTCCGCGACTGGGTCGAACGAGCAGTACGTC.

This clonotype showed up just a few times. The V gene is TRBV6-5, the J gene TRBJ2-1; 9 nucleotides align to TRBD1. This CDR3 is 16 amino acids long. The trim removed 2 bases at V and 13 bases at J, leaving 15 bases unmatched. Germline V CDR1 and CDR2: MNHEY, SVGAGI. The CDR3 here is CASSYAPDRGTIIQFF. Here the CDR3 DNA reads TGTGCCAGCAGTTACGCCCCGGACAGGGGTACTATCATCCAGTTCTTC.

This clonotype was observed a handful of times. The chain is built from TRBV9 and TRBJ2-1; D is tentatively TRBD1 or TRBD2 (5 bases each). Germline-derived CDR1 and CDR2 are SGDLS and YYNGEE. CDR3 length: 16 residues. Trimming removed 4 bases from V and 1 base from J, with 15 bases in between. This CDR3 reads CASSFGAVGSYNEQFF. The CDR3 bases are TGTGCCAGCAGCTTCGGGGCGGTCGGATCCTACAATGAGCAGTTCTTC.

This rearrangement joins TRBV12-3 or TRBV12-4 to TRBJ1-2; D may be TRBD1 (6 bases). Trimming removed 5 bases at V and 5 bases at J, with 21 bases between. The CDR3 has 16 residues. The CDR3 here is CASSPPPGQRLYGYTF. The CDR3 bases are TGTGCCAGCAGTCCCCCGCCAGGACAGCGCCTTTATGGCTACACCTTC.

This clonotype showed up just a few times. This chain connects TRBV20-1 to TRBJ1-2; unclear D gene. From germline, CDR1 is DFQATT and CDR2 SNEGSKA (reference sequence). The ends were cut back, 6 bases at V and 2 bases at J, with 16 bases in the middle. The length of the CDR3 is 14 residues. The CDR3 spells CSARFLWGNYGYTF. CDR3 sequence (DNA): TGCAGTGCGCGCTTCTTATGGGGAAACTATGGCTACACCTTC.

This clonotype was found a few times. The chain links TRBV10-3 to TRBJ2-1, with 9 bases matching TRBD1. The CDR3 is 15 amino acids. V dropped 4 bases and J dropped 5; count of bases not matched to a gene: 6. From germline, CDR1 is ENHRY and CDR2 SYGVKD. As DNA, the CDR3 is TGTGCCATCAGTGCACAGGGGGCGCCGAACAATGAGCAGTTCTTC. Amino acids: CAISAQGAPNNEQFF.

This clonotype turned up a few times. The chain links TRBV24-1 to TRBJ2-1; TRBD2 aligns across 8 bases. The germline V gene encodes CDR1 KGHDR and CDR2 SFDVKD. The CDR3 consists of 15 residues. After removal of 4 bases from V and 9 bases from J, the junction contained 10 bases not matched to a gene. CDR3 DNA sequence: TGTGCCACCAGTGACTCGACAGGCGGGGGGCCTGAGCAGTTCTTC. This gives the protein CATSDSTGGGPEQFF.

This chain connects TRBV20-1 to TRBJ2-1; a weak D match, TRBD2 (6 bases). The CDR3 totals 16 residues. V was clipped by 5 bases and J by 0 bases, with 17 bases between them. CDR1 and CDR2 (germline): DFQATT, SNEGSKA (reference sequence). The CDR3 DNA is TGCAGTGCTCGGAGGGGAGAATCAAGCTCCTACAATGAGCAGTTCTTC. It encodes CSARRGESSSYNEQFF.

This clonotype has ten or more counts. This chain connects TRBV20-1 to TRBJ2-7, with D perhaps matching TRBD2 (6 bases). The CDR3 has 12 amino acids. Germline V gives CDR1 DFQATT, CDR2 SNEGSKA (reference sequence). DNA for the CDR3: TGCAGCCCCTACCGGGAGCTATACGAGCAGTACTTC. Its translation is CSPYRELYEQYF.

This clonotype was recorded at least ten times. The gene calls are TRBV4-1 and TRBJ2-3; D gene uncertain. CDR3 size: 13 residues. V was shortened by 0 bases and J by 3 bases, with 4 bases between the two germline ends. From germline, CDR1 is MGHRA and CDR2 YSYEKL. DNA of the CDR3: TGCGCCAGCAGCCAAGATGGGACAGATACGCAGTATTTT. It yields the protein CASSQDGTDTQYF.

The V call is TRBV20-1, the J call TRBJ1-4; D is ambiguous. The CDR3 is 13 amino acids. The ends were cut back, 6 bases at V and 0 bases at J, with 8 bases in the middle. Germline V CDR1 and CDR2: DFQATT, SNEGSKA (reference sequence). CDR3 nucleotide sequence: TGCAGTGCGGCGGGCACAACTAATGAAAAACTGTTTTTT. Protein sequence: CSAAGTTNEKLFF.

This clonotype was recorded at least ten times. CDR3 sequence reads: CASSPTGDFTEAFF. The CDR3 nucleotides read TGTGCCAGCAGCCCTACAGGGGATTTCACTGAAGCTTTCTTT. This chain links TRBV25-1 with TRBJ1-1, with TRBD1 matching over 7 bases. Trimming at V came to 6 bases and at J to 4 bases, leaving 8 bases not matched to a gene. Germline values: CDR1 MGHDK, CDR2 SYGVNS. The CDR3 loop spans 14 amino acids.

The chain carries TRBV5-5 and TRBJ1-1; tentatively, D is TRBD1 (6 bases). Deletions cut 4 bases from V and 3 bases from J, with 13 bases between. Germline loops: CDR1 SGHKS, CDR2 YYEKEE (reference sequence). There are 14 residues in the CDR3. CDR3 DNA: TGTGCCAGCAGCGTTCCGGAGGGGGACACTGAAGCTTTCTTT. It encodes CASSVPEGDTEAFF. Drawing the rest from reference TRBV5-5 and TRBJ1-1, the complete variable domain is DAGVTQSPTHLIKTRGQQVTLRCSPISGHKSVSWYQQVLGQGPQFIFQYYEKEERGRGNFPDRFSARQFPNYSSELNVNALLLGDSALYLCASSVPEGDTEAFFGQGTRLTVV.

The sample holds many counts of this clonotype. The gene calls are TRBV20-1 and TRBJ2-5; D gene unclear. Trimming cost V 0 bases and J 5 bases, with 10 bases left between them. Germline V gene sequence: CDR1 DFQATT, CDR2 SNEGSKA (reference sequence). The CDR3 consists of 13 residues. CDR3 in amino acids: CSARDPFGETQYF. DNA of the CDR3: TGCAGTGCTAGAGACCCATTTGGGGAGACCCAGTACTTC.

In its sample, this clonotype was seen a few times. The chain has TRBV30 and TRBJ2-1, with D perhaps TRBD2 (6 bases). Looked up from germline, CDR1 is GTSNPN and CDR2 is SVGIG (reference sequence). This CDR3 has 15 residues. V lost 1 base and J 0 bases, leaving 10 bases between the germline ends. The CDR3 spells CAWSDVRDSYNEQFF. In nucleotides, the CDR3 is TGTGCCTGGAGTGATGTGCGGGACTCCTACAATGAGCAGTTCTTC. The variable domain in full, with the rest retrieved from reference TRBV30 and TRBJ2-1, is SQTIHQWPATLVQPVGSPLSLECTVEGTSNPNLYWYRQAAGRGLQLLFYSVGIGQISSEVPQNLSASRPQDRQFILSSKKLLLSDSGFYLCAWSDVRDSYNEQFFGPGTRLTVL.

This clonotype was detected a few times. The V call is TRBV20-1, the J call TRBJ2-5, with 7 nucleotides matching TRBD1. Germline-derived CDR1 and CDR2 are DFQATT and SNEGSKA (reference sequence). CDR3 length: 14 residues. V lost 3 bases and J lost 5; bases outside the gene matches: 9. For the CDR3, the DNA is TGCAGTGCTAGTCGAGGGCAGGGGGTTGAGACCCAGTACTTC. Its translation is CSASRGQGVETQYF.

This clonotype was detected ten times or more. This chain uses TRBV20-1 with TRBJ2-1; 10 nucleotides align to TRBD2. V shed 0 bases and J 12 bases; nucleotides not matched to a gene: 17. CDR1 DFQATT and CDR2 SNEGSKA come from the germline V gene (reference sequence). The CDR3 is made up of 17 amino acids. CDR3 sequence: CSARDRASGSADVWQFF. In DNA, the CDR3 is TGCAGTGCTAGAGATCGGGCTAGCGGGAGTGCGGATGTTTGGCAGTTCTTC.

This clonotype was seen a few times. The chain has TRBV20-1 and TRBJ2-5, with 7 bases matching TRBD2. Germline values: CDR1 DFQATT, CDR2 SNEGSKA (reference sequence). V trimming: 4 bases; J trimming: 4 bases; junction bases outside the gene matches: 3. The CDR3 spans 12 residues. The CDR3 loop reads CSATTGGETQYF. The CDR3 coding sequence is TGCAGTGCTACGACGGGGGGAGAGACCCAGTACTTC.

Ten or more counts support this clonotype. This chain connects TRBV9 to TRBJ2-1; D may be TRBD2 (6 bases). The germline CDR1 and CDR2 sequences are SGDLS and YYNGEE. The CDR3 spans 14 residues. Trimming removed 6 bases from V and 8 bases from J, with 18 bases in between. The chain's CDR3 is CASKAGLRGDEQFF. The CDR3 DNA follows: TGTGCCAGCAAAGCTGGACTACGTGGGGATGAGCAGTTCTTC.

The chain has TRBV15 and TRBJ1-2, with D perhaps matching TRBD1 (5 bases). The V gene lost 0 bases and the J gene lost 4 bases, with 9 bases spanning the gap. This CDR3 has 14 amino acids. Germline V CDR1 and CDR2: LNHNV, YYDKDF (reference sequence). The CDR3 loop reads CATSRDKTVYGYTF. CDR3 nucleotide sequence: TGTGCCACCAGCAGAGATAAGACAGTCTATGGCTACACCTTC.

This clonotype was seen a handful of times. The V and J genes are TRBV3-1 and TRBJ2-1; the match to TRBD2 covers 7 bases. The CDR3 sequence is 16 residues long. V lost 3 bases, J lost 7 bases, and 12 bases stayed unmatched. Germline loops: CDR1 LGHDT, CDR2 YNNKEL (reference sequence). CDR3 residues: CASSQLVRGRDNEQFF. The CDR3 bases are TGTGCCAGCAGCCAGTTGGTTAGAGGGAGGGATAATGAGCAGTTCTTC.

V is TRBV12-3 or TRBV12-4 and J is TRBJ1-6; D is undetermined. Between the trimmed V and J ends, which lost 6 bases and 5 bases, there was a span of 17 bases. The CDR3 has 16 amino acids. The CDR3 protein is CASSLEQPVHNSPLHF. CDR3 nucleotide sequence: TGTGCCAGCAGCCTTGAACAGCCGGTCCATAATTCACCCCTCCACTTT.